This T cell receptor beta chain came from a study of cytomegalovirus exposure and HLA in healthy donors. Whole-study findings and limits: Later analysis reportedly placed an Asian-associated ancestry cluster below the approximately 700-donor mean in N-insertions. Further analysis, carried out later, found HLA-associated TCR beta chains more clonally expanded than equally common other chains.

This clone appeared a single time. Its target is not known. The PCR used 60 Vbeta and 13 Jbeta primers. Here immunoSEQ multiplex PCR was the method, and the copy in TCRdb shows in-frame clones only, minus some. The sample lists about 140,000 clones, roughly 79% occurring once. The CDR3 is made up of 13 amino acids. Germline V gives CDR1 MRHNA, CDR2 SNTAGT. Trimming removed 5 bases from V and 4 bases from J; junction bases left unmatched: 4. The TCR originated in a young man in good health and CMV-seronegative. The sample was PBMCs. The rearrangement links TRBV6-4 to TRBJ1-2, with 7 positions matching TRBD1. The CDR3: CASSPDRSYGYTF. CDR3 sequence (DNA): TGTGCCAGCAGTCCGGACAGGAGCTATGGCTACACCTTC.